The present T cell receptor beta chain was sequenced within a study of cytomegalovirus exposure and HLA in healthy donors. Findings of the study overall: Analysis was performed later, and it showed HLA-associated TCR beta chains to be more clonally expanded than equally common others. A classifier reportedly called cytomegalovirus status with high sensitivity and specificity.

This clone occurred a few times. The antigen is undetermined. This CDR3 contains 17 residues. V shed 2 bases and J shed 4 bases, with 21 bases lying between them. Germline assignment: CDR1 SGDLS and CDR2 YYNGEE. It was with 60 Vbeta and 13 Jbeta primers that the PCR ran. The assay was immunoSEQ multiplex PCR, and TCRdb's table has in-frame clones only and misses some. The table records roughly 120,000 clones, under 80% of them present only once. The V gene is TRBV9, the J gene TRBJ1-2; a weak D match, TRBD1 (6 bases). Sequencing was carried out using PBMCs. The receptor's source is a woman in her 50s in good health and CMV-seropositive. The CDR3 nucleotides read TGTGCCAGCAGCGTTTCTCCGGGACACGGCTTGGGCTATGGCTACACCTTC. This codes for CASSVSPGHGLGYGYTF.